The 21 T cell receptor beta chains listed next were all sequenced from one sample in a study of shared clonotypes between healthy human individuals. CD45RO-negative, CCR7-selected cells formed the naive CD8 fraction, which excluded terminally differentiated effector memory CD45RA+ cells. Profiling relied on immunoSEQ multiplex PCR, and the TCRdb table lists in-frame clones only, not all of them. Seen here are hundreds of thousands of clones, 90% to 95% observed once, and the top ten hold about 0.11%. Sequences were obtained from naive CD8+ T cells sorted from blood. The receptors derive from a woman in her thirties in good health.

This rearrangement joins TRBV19 to TRBJ2-7; 8 nucleotides match TRBD2. Losses at the gene ends were 1 base for V and 2 bases for J; bases not matched to a gene: 7. The CDR3 has 16 residues. CDR1 is LNHDA, CDR2 SQIVND, per germline (reference sequence). The CDR3: CASSIGSGSTPYEQYF. CDR3 bases: TGTGCCAGTAGTATAGGAAGCGGGAGTACCCCCTACGAGCAGTACTTC.

This chain links TRBV5-1 with TRBJ1-4, with TRBD1 identical over 7 bases. The V and J ends lost 0 bases and 8 bases, in that order; junction bases with no gene match: 4. This CDR3 has 14 amino acids. The germline CDR1 and CDR2 sequences are SGHRS and YFSETQ. CDR3 DNA sequence: TGCGCCAGCAGCTTGGGAGGGGGCCGGGAAAAACTGTTTTTT. It yields the protein CASSLGGGREKLFF. Based on the CDR3 plus reference TRBV5-1 and TRBJ1-4, the full variable domain is KAGVTQTPRYLIKTRGQQVTLSCSPISGHRSVSWYQQTPGQGLQFLFEYFSETQRNKGNFPGRFSGRQFSNSRSEMNVSTLELGDSALYLCASSLGGGREKLFFGSGTQLSVL.

The sample holds a few counts of this clone. The chain employs TRBV5-8 and TRBJ2-3; perhaps TRBD2 as D (6 bases). V was shortened by 1 base and J by 4 bases, with 10 bases between the two germline ends. This CDR3 region has 14 residues. The germline V gene has CDR1 SGHTS and CDR2 YDEGEE. CDR3 sequence reads: CASSLWEEADTQYF. The DNA of the CDR3 is TGTGCCAGCAGCTTGTGGGAGGAAGCAGATACGCAGTATTTT.

The chain couples TRBV5-4 to TRBJ2-5, with 10 bases that match TRBD1. The J call is in doubt because the DNA end fits TRBJ2-7 better. This CDR3 contains 15 residues. Germline assignment: CDR1 SGHNT and CDR2 YYREEE (reference sequence). The CDR3 DNA reads as TGTGCCAGCAGCACTGACAGGGGGCAATCCTACGAGCAGTACTTC. It codes for CASSTDRGQSYEQYF.

This chain links TRBV4-1 with TRBJ2-5; 9 positions match TRBD1. CDR3 size: 16 residues. V lost 3 bases, J lost 5 bases, and 10 bases stayed unmatched. Germline V lookup: CDR1 MGHRA, CDR2 YSYEKL. The CDR3 here is CASSQEGTGIEETQYF. The CDR3 nucleotides read TGCGCCAGCAGCCAGGAGGGGACAGGGATTGAGGAGACCCAGTACTTC.

This clone was picked up one time. This chain joins TRBV9 and TRBJ2-1; TRBD2 is a possible D gene (5 bases). Germline V gene sequence: CDR1 SGDLS, CDR2 YYNGEE. There are 14 residues in the CDR3. The V gene lost 5 bases and the J gene lost 2 bases, with 11 bases spanning the gap. As DNA, the CDR3 is TGTGCCAGCAGTCTGGACGGGACCTACAATGAGCAGTTCTTC. The encoded protein is CASSLDGTYNEQFF.

The chain combines TRBV19 with TRBJ2-7; the match to TRBD2 covers 10 bases. Germline V lookup: CDR1 LNHDA, CDR2 SQIVND (reference sequence). There are 15 residues in the CDR3. V dropped 1 base and J dropped 3; count of bases not matched to a gene: 3. The CDR3 here is CASSIVLAGDYEQYF. The DNA for the CDR3 is TGTGCCAGTAGTATAGTCCTAGCGGGAGACTACGAGCAGTACTTC.

The V and J genes are TRBV28 and TRBJ1-5; D is perhaps TRBD1 (6 bases). The V gene's germline CDR1 is MDHEN and CDR2 SYDVKM. This CDR3 comprises 14 residues. V was pared by 7 bases and J by 0 bases, with 10 bases between. Here the CDR3 reads CASTKDSSNQPQHF. CDR3 in DNA: TGTGCCAGCACTAAGGACAGTAGCAATCAGCCCCAGCATTTT.

In this sample, this clone turned up once. The genes are TRBV28 and TRBJ2-5; D call uncertain. The J call could be wrong; TRBJ2-7 is a better fit for the DNA end. This CDR3 comprises 13 residues. The V gene's germline CDR1 is MDHEN and CDR2 SYDVKM. This CDR3 reads CASSFDVSYEQYF. For the CDR3, the DNA is TGTGCCAGCAGTTTCGACGTCTCCTACGAGCAGTACTTC.

This chain joins TRBV28 and TRBJ2-7; possibly TRBD2 for D (6 bases). Germline V CDR1 and CDR2: MDHEN, SYDVKM. V was trimmed by 9 bases and J by 2 bases, leaving 17 bases between them. The length of the CDR3 is 14 residues. In nucleotides, the CDR3 is TGTGCCAGGACTCCTGTCCCGGGGGCCTACGAGCAGTACTTC. Translation gives CARTPVPGAYEQYF.

The count of this clone is one. The gene calls are TRBV7-9 and TRBJ2-1; maybe TRBD2 (5 bases). CDR1 and CDR2 (germline): SEHNR, FQNEAQ (reference sequence). The CDR3 consists of 14 residues. V lost 5 bases and J 9 bases, leaving 17 bases between the germline ends. The CDR3 loop reads CASSPKAGFGEQFF. The CDR3 nucleotides are TGTGCCAGCAGCCCAAAGGCGGGTTTTGGTGAGCAGTTCTTC. The whole variable domain, remainder taken from reference TRBV7-9 and TRBJ2-1, is DTGVSQNPRHKITKRGQNVTFRCDPISEHNRLYWYRQTLGQGPEFLTYFQNEAQLEKSRLLSDRFSAERPKGSFSTLEIQRTEQGDSAMYLCASSPKAGFGEQFFGPGTRLTVL.

The chain combines TRBV2 with TRBJ2-4; D is undetermined. The CDR3 runs 14 residues. Germline CDR1 is SNHLY and CDR2 is FYNNEI. Trimming cost V 10 bases and J 7 bases, with 20 bases left between them. The CDR3 reads CATSDQVLGNIQYF. The CDR3 nucleotides are TGTGCCACCTCTGACCAGGTCCTCGGGAACATTCAGTACTTC.

This sequence joins TRBV14 and TRBJ2-1; 8 bases line up with TRBD2. CDR3 length: 15 amino acids. Germline V gene lookup returns CDR1 SGHDN and CDR2 FVKESK. V was clipped by 1 base and J by 8 bases; unmatched bases: 7. CDR3 coding DNA: TGTGCCAGCAGCCAAGTGGGGACTAGTAGCTATGAGCAGTTCTTC. Translated: CASSQVGTSSYEQFF.

This chain uses TRBV21-1 with TRBJ2-7; TRBD2 reflects the table's D call only, with no check against the DNA. TRBV21-1 is designated a pseudogene. The CDR3 extends over 12 amino acids. The CDR3 loop is CASSKELYEQYF. The CDR3 bases are TGTGCCAGCAGCAAAGAGCTATACGAGCAGTACTTC.

This chain uses TRBV21-1 with TRBJ2-5; the table's D call, TRBD2, has no DNA check behind it. The end of the DNA aligns better with TRBJ2-7, so the J call may be wrong. TRBV21-1 is a pseudogene locus. The CDR3 has 17 amino acids. Here the CDR3 reads CASSKALTSGDVYEQYF. The CDR3, as DNA: TGTGCCAGCAGCAAAGCGCTAACTAGCGGGGACGTTTACGAGCAGTACTTC.

The chain combines TRBV27 with TRBJ2-3; possibly TRBD2 for D (5 bases). This CDR3 is 14 amino acids long. Germline V gives CDR1 MNHEY, CDR2 SMNVEV (reference sequence). Trimming cost V 8 bases and J 1 base, with 13 bases left between them. CDR3 residues: CASAWTEGTDTQYF. As DNA, the CDR3 is TGTGCCAGCGCATGGACGGAGGGCACAGATACGCAGTATTTT.

The chain couples TRBV27 to TRBJ1-1, with D possibly matching TRBD1 (6 bases). Trimming stripped 2 bases from V and 1 base from J, with 14 bases between. Germline V lookup: CDR1 MNHEY, CDR2 SMNVEV (reference sequence). CDR3 size: 16 residues. The CDR3 bases are TGTGCCAGCAGTTTAAGTCCGGGGGCGGGGAACACTGAAGCTTTCTTT. Amino acids: CASSLSPGAGNTEAFF.

The rearrangement links TRBV27 to TRBJ2-5; 7 nucleotides line up with TRBD2. The V gene's germline CDR1 is MNHEY and CDR2 SMNVEV (reference sequence). The CDR3 totals 13 residues. J lost 5 bases, V lost 5 bases, and 5 bases had no gene match. CDR3 amino acids: CASSPPGRETQYF. In DNA, the CDR3 is TGTGCCAGCAGTCCCCCCGGGAGGGAGACCCAGTACTTC.

The genes are TRBV28 and TRBJ1-2; 8 bases are shared with TRBD1. Germline V gene lookup returns CDR1 MDHEN and CDR2 SYDVKM. The CDR3 contains 15 residues. Trimming removed 7 bases from V and 5 bases from J; junction bases left unmatched: 12. CDR3 amino acids: CASKTGRTGSYGYTF. For the CDR3, the DNA is TGTGCCAGCAAAACCGGCCGGACAGGGAGTTATGGCTACACCTTC.

The chain joins TRBV19 to TRBJ1-2; a weak D match, TRBD1 (6 bases). The V and J ends lost 1 base and 3 bases respectively, with 12 bases between them. CDR3 length: 15 amino acids. Germline V CDR1 and CDR2: LNHDA, SQIVND (reference sequence). The CDR3 DNA is TGTGCCAGTAGTATAGTGCTACAGGGCGACTATGGCTACACCTTC. It codes for CASSIVLQGDYGYTF.

The chain couples TRBV27 to TRBJ2-1; 9 bases match TRBD1. Germline assignment: CDR1 MNHEY and CDR2 SMNVEV (reference sequence). With V trimmed by 6 bases and J by 7 bases, 10 bases remained unmatched. This CDR3 comprises 15 residues. This chain's CDR3 is CASRTGTGTGNEQFF. In DNA, the CDR3 is TGTGCCAGCAGAACCGGGACAGGGACTGGGAATGAGCAGTTCTTC.